The 32 T cell receptor beta chains below come from one sample, sequenced in a study of response to subunit inactivated influenza vaccine. One entry per CDR3 protein results from TCRdb running MiXCR on the RT-PCR reads. The table shows 610,000 or so distinct CDR3 sequences, with 11% to 15% occurring only once. The sequences come from PBMCs from blood, collected 11 to 12 days after vaccination. All receptors derive from a man over 45 who received an inactivated influenza vaccine.

This clonotype has a handful of counts. This chain connects TRBV7-2 to TRBJ2-1; TRBD2 is a possible D gene (6 bases). CDR3 length: 16 residues. Germline V gene sequence: CDR1 SGHTA, CDR2 FQGNSA. V was pared by 2 bases and J by 0 bases, with 11 bases between. This CDR3 reads CASSLYGGISYNEQFF. DNA of the CDR3: TGTGCCAGCAGCTTATACGGCGGGATCTCCTACAATGAGCAGTTCTTC.

The chain uses TRBV9 and TRBJ2-1; 9 bases fit TRBD2. In germline, CDR1 is SGDLS, CDR2 YYNGEE. The CDR3 covers 18 residues. The V and J ends lost 4 bases and 0 bases, in that order; junction bases with no gene match: 11. The CDR3 sequence is CASSPRLAEMSSYNEQFF. The CDR3 coding sequence is TGTGCCAGCAGCCCCCGACTAGCGGAAATGAGCTCCTACAATGAGCAGTTCTTC.

This clonotype was found a few times. The chain uses TRBV4-1 and TRBJ2-7, with D perhaps matching TRBD1 (6 bases). The V end was cut by 1 base, the J end by 2 bases, with 9 bases between. The CDR3 contains 14 residues. CDR1 is MGHRA, CDR2 YSYEKL, per germline. CDR3 DNA: TGCGCCAGCAGCCAAGGACAGGCCGCCTACGAGCAGTACTTC. This codes for CASSQGQAAYEQYF.

The chain uses TRBV29-1 and TRBJ1-1; 8 bases fit TRBD1. With V trimmed by 6 bases and J by 0 bases, 6 bases remained unmatched. CDR3 size: 14 residues. CDR1 SQVTM and CDR2 ANQGSEA come from the germline V gene. The CDR3 reads CSVKQGEVNTEAFF. Written as DNA, the CDR3 is TGCAGCGTAAAACAGGGGGAAGTGAACACTGAAGCTTTCTTT.

This clonotype was detected a few times. V and J are TRBV19 and TRBJ2-2; either TRBD1 or TRBD2 may supply D (6 bases each). Trimming removed 8 bases from V and 6 bases from J, with 16 bases in between. In germline, CDR1 is LNHDA, CDR2 SQIVND (reference sequence). This CDR3 region has 14 residues. CDR3 region: CASAPSRGAGELFF. CDR3 DNA sequence: TGTGCCAGTGCCCCCTCTAGGGGGGCCGGGGAGCTGTTTTTT.

This clonotype has more than one count but fewer than ten. V usage is TRBV11-2 and J usage is TRBJ2-3; a weak D match, TRBD2 (6 bases). The CDR3 is 14 residues long. Trimming took 5 bases from V and 0 from J, leaving 9 bases between them. Looked up from germline, CDR1 is SGHAT and CDR2 is FQNNGV. The DNA of the CDR3 is TGTGCCAGCAGCCACGCGGGGAGCACAGATACGCAGTATTTT. It yields the protein CASSHAGSTDTQYF. The full variable domain, its missing parts supplied by reference TRBV11-2 and TRBJ2-3, is EAGVAQSPRYKIIEKRQSVAFWCNPISGHATLYWYQQILGQGPKLLIQFQNNGVVDDSQLPKDRFSAERLKGVDSTLKIQPAKLEDSAVYLCASSHAGSTDTQYFGPGTRLTVL.

The rearrangement joins TRBV3-1 to TRBJ2-3; 7 nucleotides line up with TRBD2. Germline CDR1 reads LGHDT; CDR2 reads YNNKEL (reference sequence). The V gene end was trimmed by 3 bases and the J gene end by 1 base; junction bases not matched to a gene: 4. The CDR3 contains 15 residues. The CDR3 DNA reads TGTGCCAGCAGCCAGCAGGCGGGGGGCACAGATACGCAGTATTTT. Protein product: CASSQQAGGTDTQYF.

V is TRBV27 and J is TRBJ1-2; D unresolved. Trimming cost V 10 bases and J 4 bases, with 28 bases left between them. The CDR3 runs to 17 residues. From germline, CDR1 is MNHEY and CDR2 SMNVEV (reference sequence). For the CDR3, the DNA is TGTGCCACCAAGCCAGATTTCGACCGATCCCGTGTCTATGGCTACACCTTC. It translates to CATKPDFDRSRVYGYTF.

The chain has TRBV12-3 or TRBV12-4 and TRBJ2-7, with TRBD2 matching over 8 bases. There are 15 residues in the CDR3. V was clipped by 3 bases and J by 6 bases; unmatched bases: 10. Written as DNA, the CDR3 is TGTGCCAGCAGTTTGGAGGGGCCCGGGGGGGGCGAGCAGTACTTC. Translated, it gives CASSLEGPGGGEQYF.

This clonotype has only a few counts. CDR3 residues: CAWSRPIGHNEQFF. The CDR3 DNA reads TGTGCCTGGAGTCGTCCTATCGGACACAATGAGCAGTTCTTC. This sequence joins TRBV30 and TRBJ2-1; D gene ambiguous. CDR3 length: 14 amino acids. The V gene's germline CDR1 is GTSNPN and CDR2 SVGIG (reference sequence). Trimming cost V 2 bases and J 5 bases, with 13 bases left between them.

This chain links TRBV7-2 with TRBJ2-3; TRBD2 matches 9 bases. The CDR3 is made up of 16 amino acids. Germline V gives CDR1 SGHTA, CDR2 FQGNSA. V was pared by 2 bases and J by 1 base, with 4 bases of the junction left unmatched. CDR3 sequence (DNA): TGTGCCAGCAGCTTACGACGGACTAGCGGCACAGATACGCAGTATTTT. Translated, it gives CASSLRRTSGTDTQYF.

This clonotype has more than one count but fewer than ten. The chain couples TRBV7-2 to TRBJ2-1; 7 positions match TRBD2. V dropped 5 bases and J dropped 8; count of bases not matched to a gene: 15. CDR1 SGHTA and CDR2 FQGNSA come from the germline V gene. The CDR3 contains 16 residues. The chain's CDR3 is CASSVALVAGYYEQFF. In DNA, the CDR3 is TGTGCCAGCAGCGTGGCGCTGGTAGCGGGTTACTATGAGCAGTTCTTC.

This clonotype showed up just a few times. The chain carries TRBV6-5 and TRBJ2-1; TRBD1 matches at 9 bases. V shed 2 bases, J shed 7 bases, and the junction held 9 bases outside the gene matches. This CDR3 has 16 amino acids. Looked up from germline, CDR1 is MNHEY and CDR2 is SVGAGI. This chain's CDR3 is CASSYVSGQGINEQFF. As DNA, the CDR3 is TGTGCCAGCAGTTACGTCTCGGGACAGGGAATTAATGAGCAGTTCTTC.

Regarding this clonotype: A clone one base away is much larger, so this may be a read error. The genes are TRBV11-2 and TRBJ1-4, with D possibly TRBD1 on 6 matching bases. Germline CDR1 SGHAT, CDR2 FQNNGV. The V end lost 1 base, the J end lost 5 bases, and 20 bases lay between the germline ends. The CDR3 is 18 amino acids. CDR3 region: CASSLVVGIGQGNEKLFF. CDR3 coding DNA: TGTGCCAGCAGCTTAGTTGTAGGGATCGGGCAGGGGAATGAAAAACTGTTTTTT.

This sequence joins TRBV29-1 and TRBJ1-2; no clear D. The CDR3 loop spans 9 amino acids. V shed 3 bases and J shed 7 bases, with 3 bases lying between them. Per germline, CDR1 SQVTM and CDR2 ANQGSEA. Written as DNA, the CDR3 is TGCAGCGTTGACCCTGGCTACACCTTC. Translation gives CSVDPGYTF.

This rearrangement joins TRBV18 to TRBJ2-2; D possibly corresponds to TRBD1 (5 bases). V shed 0 bases and J shed 6 bases, with 8 bases lying between them. Germline CDR1 is KGHSH and CDR2 is LQKENI. This CDR3 region has 14 residues. The CDR3 here is CASSPPGAAGELFF. The CDR3 DNA follows: TGTGCCAGCTCACCACCAGGGGCAGCCGGGGAGCTGTTTTTT.

This clonotype was recorded a few times. The V gene is TRBV7-2, the J gene TRBJ2-5; D is perhaps TRBD1 (6 bases). The CDR3 spans 16 residues. CDR1 is SGHTA and CDR2 is FQGNSA in the germline V gene. V was trimmed by 2 bases and J by 0 bases, leaving 13 bases between them. The CDR3 sequence is CASSLRNREDQETQYF. The CDR3 coding sequence is TGTGCCAGCAGCTTAAGGAACAGGGAAGACCAAGAGACCCAGTACTTC.

This clonotype has a handful of counts. This chain links TRBV18 with TRBJ2-1, with D unclear. The CDR3 is 15 amino acids. V was trimmed by 3 bases and J by 0 bases, leaving 9 bases between them. Germline CDR1 is KGHSH and CDR2 is LQKENI. This CDR3 is CASSPTGFSYNEQFF. In DNA, the CDR3 is TGTGCCAGCTCACCTACCGGTTTCTCCTACAATGAGCAGTTCTTC.

This clonotype was counted between two and nine times. This chain connects TRBV6-2 or TRBV6-3 to TRBJ2-1; D uncertain. The CDR3 extends over 15 amino acids. Germline V gene data show CDR1 as MNHEY and CDR2 as SVGEGT. Between the trimmed V and J ends, which lost 0 bases and 13 bases, there was a span of 19 bases. The CDR3 region is CASSYSISEIGFQFF. The CDR3, as DNA: TGTGCCAGCAGTTACTCGATTTCAGAGATCGGTTTTCAGTTCTTC.

The chain employs TRBV18 and TRBJ1-3; D is unresolved. V was shortened by 1 base and J by 4 bases, with 8 bases between the two germline ends. The germline V gene has CDR1 KGHSH and CDR2 LQKENI. The CDR3 loop spans 14 amino acids. The CDR3, as DNA: TGTGCCAGCTCACCACTGGGCCAGGGAAACACCATATATTTT. It yields the protein CASSPLGQGNTIYF.

This clonotype was observed at least ten times. V gene TRBV5-1 combines with J gene TRBJ1-3; D not certain. The CDR3 length is 17 residues. V dropped 0 bases and J dropped 0 bases, with 13 bases sitting between them. In germline, CDR1 is SGHRS, CDR2 YFSETQ. The CDR3 region has the DNA TGCGCCAGCAGCTTGGCGGCCGGAGCCCACTCTGGAAACACCATATATTTT. Translation: CASSLAAGAHSGNTIYF.

The chain couples TRBV5-6 to TRBJ2-3; D possibly corresponds to TRBD2 (5 bases). The CDR3 has 17 amino acids. The germline V and J ends were trimmed by 0 bases and 0 bases, with 14 bases remaining between them. CDR1 SGHDT and CDR2 YYEEEE come from the germline V gene. CDR3 sequence (DNA): TGTGCCAGCAGCTTGGAGGCTAGCTCTTGGAGCACAGATACGCAGTATTTT. Residues: CASSLEASSWSTDTQYF.

This clonotype occurred a few times. The rearrangement joins TRBV3-1 to TRBJ2-7, with 12 bases fitting TRBD2. This CDR3 comprises 14 residues. J gave up 4 bases and V 5 bases, and 3 bases lay outside the gene matches. Germline loops: CDR1 LGHDT, CDR2 YNNKEL (reference sequence). CDR3 loop: CASSVTSGGYEQYF. The CDR3 coding sequence is TGTGCCAGCAGCGTCACTAGCGGGGGGTACGAGCAGTACTTC.

A few counts support this clonotype. The gene calls are TRBV11-3 and TRBJ2-1; perhaps TRBD2 as D (7 bases). CDR3 size: 17 residues. The germline V and J ends were trimmed by 0 bases and 0 bases, with 12 bases remaining between them. From germline, CDR1 is SGHNT and CDR2 YENEEA. The CDR3 sequence is CASSLDRGASSYNEQFF. CDR3 coding DNA: TGTGCCAGCAGCTTAGACCGGGGGGCCTCCTCCTACAATGAGCAGTTCTTC.

This chain links TRBV29-1 with TRBJ2-1; TRBD1 matches at 10 bases. In germline, CDR1 is SQVTM, CDR2 ANQGSEA. This CDR3 comprises 14 residues. Trimming cost V 6 bases and J 4 bases; bases outside gene matches: 6. The CDR3 sequence is CSVRGQGLYNEQFF. CDR3 bases: TGCAGCGTGAGGGGACAGGGGCTTTACAATGAGCAGTTCTTC.

Only a few counts were recorded for this clonotype. The chain is built from TRBV12-3 or TRBV12-4 and TRBJ1-1, with D maybe TRBD1 (5 bases). The CDR3 is 15 residues long. V was clipped by 3 bases and J by 0 bases, with 11 bases between them. The CDR3 DNA reads as TGTGCCAGCAGTTTGACAGTACCTTTGAACACTGAAGCTTTCTTT. This encodes CASSLTVPLNTEAFF.

The chain combines TRBV7-8 with TRBJ2-1; the match to TRBD2 covers 13 bases. The CDR3 is 19 amino acids. V trimming: 5 bases; J trimming: 2 bases; junction bases outside the gene matches: 12. Germline CDR1 SGHVS, CDR2 FQNEAQ. CDR3 sequence: CASSPFRLAGGWTYNEQFF. The CDR3 DNA sequence: TGTGCCAGCAGCCCGTTCAGACTAGCGGGAGGTTGGACCTACAATGAGCAGTTCTTC.

This clonotype turned up a few times. The J gene is TRBJ2-3, the V gene TRBV5-1; D is ambiguous. Deletions cut 0 bases from V and 0 bases from J, with 11 bases between. CDR1 and CDR2 (germline): SGHRS, YFSETQ. The length of the CDR3 is 16 residues. CDR3 loop: CASSLVAVSSTDTQYF. The CDR3 bases are TGCGCCAGCAGCTTGGTGGCAGTGAGTAGCACAGATACGCAGTATTTT.

This chain connects TRBV7-9 to TRBJ2-3; 7 nucleotides align to TRBD1. CDR1 is SEHNR and CDR2 is FQNEAQ in the germline V gene (reference sequence). The V gene end was trimmed by 4 bases and the J gene end by 1 base; junction bases not matched to a gene: 8. This CDR3 is built from 16 residues. The CDR3 protein is CASSSSPGQGTDTQYF. The CDR3 DNA sequence: TGTGCCAGCAGCTCCTCACCTGGACAGGGCACAGATACGCAGTATTTT. Filled out from reference TRBV7-9 and TRBJ2-3, the complete variable domain reads DTGVSQNPRHKITKRGQNVTFRCDPISEHNRLYWYRQTLGQGPEFLTYFQNEAQLEKSRLLSDRFSAERPKGSFSTLEIQRTEQGDSAMYLCASSSSPGQGTDTQYFGPGTRLTVL.

The gene calls are TRBV6-5 and TRBJ1-5, with TRBD1 identical over 8 bases. Germline V gene data show CDR1 as MNHEY and CDR2 as SVGAGI. This CDR3 contains 14 residues. V lost 5 bases to trimming and J lost 9 bases; unmatched junction nucleotides: 9. The CDR3 reads CASSISDREGPQHF. In nucleotides, the CDR3 is TGTGCCAGCAGTATCTCGGACAGGGAGGGGCCCCAGCATTTT.

This clonotype was seen ten or more times. This chain links TRBV4-3 with TRBJ2-3, with a possible D match to TRBD2 (6 bases). The CDR3 is 15 residues long. Germline V lookup: CDR1 LGHNA, CDR2 YSLEER. V lost 0 bases, J lost 10 bases, and 17 bases lay in between. The CDR3 spells CASSQEGVRPGAQYF. The CDR3, as DNA: TGCGCCAGCAGCCAAGAAGGGGTCCGCCCGGGGGCGCAGTATTTT.

In its sample, this clonotype was seen a few times. CDR3 in amino acids: CSVVVASGANVLTF. CDR3 sequence (DNA): TGCAGCGTTGTCGTCGCATCTGGGGCCAACGTCCTGACTTTC. This sequence joins TRBV29-1 and TRBJ2-6; D gene uncertain. In germline, CDR1 is SQVTM, CDR2 ANQGSEA. The CDR3 has 14 amino acids. Trimming pared 4 bases from V and 1 base from J, leaving 8 bases between.